This T cell receptor beta chain was sequenced during a study of Ad26.COV2.S vaccination and SARS-CoV-2 variants. The repertoire was sequenced with immunoSEQ multiplex PCR; TCRdb's copy has only in-frame clones and lacks some. This table has fewer than 500,000 clones, 75% to 95% appearing once. Germline V CDR1 and CDR2: SGHTA, FQGTGA. V was trimmed by 5 bases and J by 5 bases, leaving 19 bases between them. This CDR3 contains 16 residues. The treatment: roughly 19 received Ad26.COV2.S at low or high dose, single or two shots; several received placebo; per-sample allocation not given. The samples were gathered on day 63 after the first injection of vaccine or placebo.

The receptor's source is a person between 18 and 59 years old who received the Ad26.COV2.S COVID-19 vaccine or a placebo. The sample in question was peripheral blood, obtained in a trial of Ad26.COV2.S vaccine versus placebo. V is TRBV7-3 and J is TRBJ2-1; D unresolved. The chain's CDR3 is CASSDLASGPNNEQFF. CDR3 bases: TGTGCCAGCAGCGACTTAGCATCGGGCCCAAACAATGAGCAGTTCTTC.